The 10 T cell receptor beta chains reported below all come from one sample, sequenced in a study of blood T cell repertoires in COVID-19. Sequencing was performed with immunoSEQ multiplex PCR; in TCRdb, only in-frame clones are kept and a portion is missing. The table lists some 150,000 clones, roughly 84% of them singletons. Sequences were obtained from peripheral blood. Every receptor here comes from a woman in her sixties or seventies with COVID-19, enrolled during active disease.

The chain has TRBV13 and TRBJ1-1; 8 bases map to TRBD1. The V gene end was trimmed by 4 bases and the J gene end by 6 bases; junction bases not matched to a gene: 10. Germline V lookup: CDR1 PRHDT, CDR2 FYEKMQ (reference sequence). CDR3 length: 15 residues. The CDR3 reads CASSSYDRGGAEAFF. The CDR3 bases are TGTGCCAGCAGCTCCTATGACAGGGGAGGAGCTGAAGCTTTCTTT.

Only a few counts were recorded for this clone. The chain links TRBV11-2 to TRBJ1-2; 12 bases match TRBD1. The CDR3 loop spans 15 amino acids. V was clipped by 5 bases and J by 2 bases; unmatched bases: 3. Germline V gene data show CDR1 as SGHAT and CDR2 as FQNNGV. The chain's CDR3 is CASSVGQGANYGYTF. CDR3 sequence (DNA): TGTGCCAGCAGCGTGGGACAGGGGGCGAACTATGGCTACACCTTC. Filled out from reference TRBV11-2 and TRBJ1-2, the complete variable domain reads EAGVAQSPRYKIIEKRQSVAFWCNPISGHATLYWYQQILGQGPKLLIQFQNNGVVDDSQLPKDRFSAERLKGVDSTLKIQPAKLEDSAVYLCASSVGQGANYGYTFGSGTRLTVV.

The chain combines TRBV6-4 with TRBJ1-5, with TRBD1 matching over 7 bases. V shed 3 bases and J 1 base; nucleotides not matched to a gene: 3. Germline values: CDR1 MRHNA, CDR2 SNTAGT. This CDR3 region has 15 residues. The CDR3: CASSESGGSNQPQHF. In DNA form, the CDR3 reads TGTGCCAGCAGTGAGTCAGGGGGAAGCAATCAGCCCCAGCATTTT.

The genes are TRBV11-2 and TRBJ2-1, with 10 bases matching TRBD2. Germline-derived CDR1 and CDR2 are SGHAT and FQNNGV. V lost 1 base and J lost 7; bases outside the gene matches: 10. This CDR3 region has 17 residues. CDR3 sequence reads: CASSLATRASGRNEQFF. The CDR3, as DNA: TGTGCCAGCAGCTTAGCCACGCGGGCTAGCGGGAGAAATGAGCAGTTCTTC.

The chain links TRBV7-9 to TRBJ2-1; 7 bases are a match to TRBD1. V shed 3 bases and J 8 bases; nucleotides not matched to a gene: 7. The CDR3 has 14 amino acids. Germline V gene lookup returns CDR1 SEHNR and CDR2 FQNEAQ (reference sequence). The CDR3 region is CASSFSGTVHEQFF. The DNA for the CDR3 is TGTGCCAGCAGCTTCTCCGGGACAGTGCATGAGCAGTTCTTC. The entire variable domain, with the rest obtained from reference TRBV7-9 and TRBJ2-1, is as follows: DTGVSQNPRHKITKRGQNVTFRCDPISEHNRLYWYRQTLGQGPEFLTYFQNEAQLEKSRLLSDRFSAERPKGSFSTLEIQRTEQGDSAMYLCASSFSGTVHEQFFGPGTRLTVL.

This sequence joins TRBV10-3 and TRBJ2-5; D possibly corresponds to TRBD1 (6 bases). Trimming removed 3 bases at V and 5 bases at J, with 19 bases between. Germline assignment: CDR1 ENHRY and CDR2 SYGVKD. This CDR3 has 16 amino acids. The CDR3 DNA follows: TGTGCCATCAGTGAAGGGACCGGAGGCCAGGGGGAGACCCAGTACTTC. Protein sequence: CAISEGTGGQGETQYF.

The CDR3 loop is CASSSGLAGYEQYF. In DNA, the CDR3 is TGCGCCAGCAGCTCGGGACTAGCAGGTTACGAGCAGTACTTC. This chain joins TRBV5-1 and TRBJ2-7, with 9 bases identical to TRBD2. With V trimmed by 3 bases and J by 4 bases, 5 bases remained unmatched. The CDR3 is made up of 14 amino acids. Germline CDR1 reads SGHRS; CDR2 reads YFSETQ. The whole variable domain, filled in from reference TRBV5-1 and TRBJ2-7, reads KAGVTQTPRYLIKTRGQQVTLSCSPISGHRSVSWYQQTPGQGLQFLFEYFSETQRNKGNFPGRFSGRQFSNSRSEMNVSTLELGDSALYLCASSSGLAGYEQYFGPGTRLTVT.

The chain carries TRBV27 and TRBJ2-1; TRBD2 aligns across 12 bases. Germline loops: CDR1 MNHEY, CDR2 SMNVEV (reference sequence). V shed 5 bases, J shed 8 bases, and the junction held 4 bases outside the gene matches. The CDR3 consists of 14 residues. The CDR3 DNA is TGTGCCAGCAGTCGACTAGCGGGAGCCCATGAGCAGTTCTTC. Translation: CASSRLAGAHEQFF.

V and J are TRBV4-1 and TRBJ1-4; D not certain. With 1 base removed from V and 0 bases from J, the gap between germline ends came to 3 bases. The CDR3 has 14 amino acids. Germline values: CDR1 MGHRA, CDR2 YSYEKL. Here the CDR3 DNA reads TGCGCCAGCAGCCAAGCTGCAACTAATGAAAAACTGTTTTTT. It translates to CASSQAATNEKLFF.

J is TRBJ1-1 and V is TRBV2; 10 bases map to TRBD1. The junction had 9 bases not matched to a gene; V was cut back by 10 bases and J by 1 base. Per the germline V gene, CDR1 is SNHLY and CDR2 is FYNNEI. CDR3 length equals 15 residues. The DNA of the CDR3 is TGTGCCACCAAGTTCGACAGGGGGCCGAACACTGAAGCTTTCTTT. It translates to CATKFDRGPNTEAFF.